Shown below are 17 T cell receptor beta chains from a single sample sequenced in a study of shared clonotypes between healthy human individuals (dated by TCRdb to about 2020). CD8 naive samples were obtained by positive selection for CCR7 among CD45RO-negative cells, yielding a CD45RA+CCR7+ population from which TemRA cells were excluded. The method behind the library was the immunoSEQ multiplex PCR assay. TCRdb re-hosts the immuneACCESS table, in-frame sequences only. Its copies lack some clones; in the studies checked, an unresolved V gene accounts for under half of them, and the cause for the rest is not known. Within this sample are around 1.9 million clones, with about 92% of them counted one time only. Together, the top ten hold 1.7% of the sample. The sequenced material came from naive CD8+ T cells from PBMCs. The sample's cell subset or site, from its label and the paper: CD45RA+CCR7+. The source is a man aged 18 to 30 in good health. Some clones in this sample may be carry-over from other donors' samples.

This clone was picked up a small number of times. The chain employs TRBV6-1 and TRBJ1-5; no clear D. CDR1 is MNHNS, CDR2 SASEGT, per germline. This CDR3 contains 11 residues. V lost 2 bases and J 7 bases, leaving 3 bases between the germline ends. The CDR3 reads CASSEWQPQHF. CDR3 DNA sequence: TGTGCCAGCAGTGAATGGCAGCCCCAGCATTTT.

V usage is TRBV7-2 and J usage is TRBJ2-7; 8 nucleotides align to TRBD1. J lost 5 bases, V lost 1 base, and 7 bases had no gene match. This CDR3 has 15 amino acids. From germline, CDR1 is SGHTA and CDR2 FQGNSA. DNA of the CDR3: TGTGCCAGCAGCTTAGGGCACAGGGGGACCCACGAGCAGTACTTC. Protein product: CASSLGHRGTHEQYF. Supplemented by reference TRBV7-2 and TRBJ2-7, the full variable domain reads GAGVSQSPSNKVTEKGKDVELRCDPISGHTALYWYRQSLGQGLEFLIYFQGNSAPDKSGLPSDRFSAERTGGSVSTLTIQRTQQEDSAVYLCASSLGHRGTHEQYFGPGTRLTVT.

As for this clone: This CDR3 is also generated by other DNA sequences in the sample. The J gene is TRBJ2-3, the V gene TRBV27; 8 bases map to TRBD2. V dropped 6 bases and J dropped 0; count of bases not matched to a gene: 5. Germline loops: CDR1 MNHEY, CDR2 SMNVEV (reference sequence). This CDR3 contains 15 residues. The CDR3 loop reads CASRLAGTSTDTQYF. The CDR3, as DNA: TGTGCCAGCAGATTAGCGGGAACTAGCACAGATACGCAGTATTTT.

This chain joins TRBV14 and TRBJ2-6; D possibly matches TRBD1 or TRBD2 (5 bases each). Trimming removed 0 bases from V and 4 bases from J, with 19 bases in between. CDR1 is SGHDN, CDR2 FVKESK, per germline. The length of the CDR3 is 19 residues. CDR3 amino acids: CASSQDWGYEGPGANVLTF. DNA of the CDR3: TGTGCCAGCAGCCAAGATTGGGGGTACGAGGGGCCCGGGGCCAACGTCCTGACTTTC.

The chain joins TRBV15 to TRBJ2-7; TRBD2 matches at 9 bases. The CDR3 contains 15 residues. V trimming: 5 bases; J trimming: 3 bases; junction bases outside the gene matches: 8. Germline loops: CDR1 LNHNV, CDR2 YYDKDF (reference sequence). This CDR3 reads CATSVTGTSSYEQYF. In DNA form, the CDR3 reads TGTGCCACCAGCGTAACCGGGACTAGCAGCTACGAGCAGTACTTC.

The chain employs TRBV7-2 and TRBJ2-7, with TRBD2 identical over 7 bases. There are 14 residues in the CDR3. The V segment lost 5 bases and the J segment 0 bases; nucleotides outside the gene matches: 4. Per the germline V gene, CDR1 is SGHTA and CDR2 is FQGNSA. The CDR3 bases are TGTGCCAGCAGCCCCCGGGGGGACTCCTACGAGCAGTACTTC. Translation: CASSPRGDSYEQYF.

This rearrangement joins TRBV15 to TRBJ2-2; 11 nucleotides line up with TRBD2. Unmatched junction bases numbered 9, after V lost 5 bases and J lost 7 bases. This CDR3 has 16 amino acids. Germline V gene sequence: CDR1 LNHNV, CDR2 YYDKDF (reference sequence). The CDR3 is CATSEGASGRNGELFF. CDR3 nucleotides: TGTGCCACCAGCGAGGGGGCTAGCGGGAGGAACGGGGAGCTGTTTTTT.

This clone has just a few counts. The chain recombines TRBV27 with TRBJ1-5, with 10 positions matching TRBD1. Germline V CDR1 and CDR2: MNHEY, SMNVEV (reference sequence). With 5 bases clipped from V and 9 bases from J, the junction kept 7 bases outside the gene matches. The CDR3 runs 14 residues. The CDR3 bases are TGTGCCAGCAGTCCCCGACAGGGGGCCGTGCCCCAGCATTTT. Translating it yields CASSPRQGAVPQHF.

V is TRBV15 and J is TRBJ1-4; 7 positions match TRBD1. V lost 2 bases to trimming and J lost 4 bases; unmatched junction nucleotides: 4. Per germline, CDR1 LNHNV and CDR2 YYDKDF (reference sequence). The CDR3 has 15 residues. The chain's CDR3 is CATSRPGGNNEKLFF. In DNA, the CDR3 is TGTGCCACCAGCAGACCAGGGGGTAATAATGAAAAACTGTTTTTT.

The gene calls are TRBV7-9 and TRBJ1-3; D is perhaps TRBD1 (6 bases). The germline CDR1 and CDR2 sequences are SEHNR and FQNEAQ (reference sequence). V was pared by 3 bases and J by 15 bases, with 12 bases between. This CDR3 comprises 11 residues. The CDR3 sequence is CASSFPQGQYF. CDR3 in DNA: TGTGCCAGCAGCTTCCCCCAGGGGCAATATTTT.

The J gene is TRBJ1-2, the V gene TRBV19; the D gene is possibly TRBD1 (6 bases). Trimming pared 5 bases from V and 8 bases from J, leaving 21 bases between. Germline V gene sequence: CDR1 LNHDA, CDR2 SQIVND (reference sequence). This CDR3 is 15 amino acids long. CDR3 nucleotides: TGTGCCAGTAGTTCCTACAGGCTGGGGGCAGGAGGCTACACCTTC. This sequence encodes CASSSYRLGAGGYTF.

This CDR3 reads CASRAGVQPQHF. The CDR3 DNA reads as TGTGCCAGCAGGGCGGGGGTCCAGCCCCAGCATTTT. The chain has TRBV2 and TRBJ1-5, with D maybe TRBD1 (5 bases). CDR1 SNHLY and CDR2 FYNNEI come from the germline V gene. V dropped 6 bases and J dropped 7 bases, with 10 bases sitting between them. The CDR3 is 12 amino acids.

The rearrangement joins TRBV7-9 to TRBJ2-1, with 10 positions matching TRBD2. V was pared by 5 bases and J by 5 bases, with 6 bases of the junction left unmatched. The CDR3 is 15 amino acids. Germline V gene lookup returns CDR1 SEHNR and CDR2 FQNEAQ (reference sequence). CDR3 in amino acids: CASSVTSGMDNEQFF. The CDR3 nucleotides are TGTGCCAGCAGCGTAACTAGCGGGATGGACAATGAGCAGTTCTTC. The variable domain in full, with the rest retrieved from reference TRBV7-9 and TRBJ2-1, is DTGVSQNPRHKITKRGQNVTFRCDPISEHNRLYWYRQTLGQGPEFLTYFQNEAQLEKSRLLSDRFSAERPKGSFSTLEIQRTEQGDSAMYLCASSVTSGMDNEQFFGPGTRLTVL.

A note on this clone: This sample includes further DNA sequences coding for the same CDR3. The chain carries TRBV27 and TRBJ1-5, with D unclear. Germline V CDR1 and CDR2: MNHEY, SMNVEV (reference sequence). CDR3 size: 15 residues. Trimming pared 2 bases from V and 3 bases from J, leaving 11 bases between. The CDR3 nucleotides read TGTGCCAGCAGTTTAAGCGGAGGGTTCAATCAGCCCCAGCATTTT. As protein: CASSLSGGFNQPQHF.

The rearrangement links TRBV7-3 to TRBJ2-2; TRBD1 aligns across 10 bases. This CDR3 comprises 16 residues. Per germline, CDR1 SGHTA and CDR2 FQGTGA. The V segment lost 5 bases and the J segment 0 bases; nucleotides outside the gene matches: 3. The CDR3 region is CASSPDRGPNTGELFF. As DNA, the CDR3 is TGTGCCAGCAGCCCCGACAGGGGGCCGAACACCGGGGAGCTGTTTTTT.

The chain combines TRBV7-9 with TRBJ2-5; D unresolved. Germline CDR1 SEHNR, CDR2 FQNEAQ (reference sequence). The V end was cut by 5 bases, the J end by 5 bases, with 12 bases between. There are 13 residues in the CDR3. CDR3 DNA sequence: TGTGCCAGCAGCCCGACCCCCGGGGAGACCCAGTACTTC. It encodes CASSPTPGETQYF.

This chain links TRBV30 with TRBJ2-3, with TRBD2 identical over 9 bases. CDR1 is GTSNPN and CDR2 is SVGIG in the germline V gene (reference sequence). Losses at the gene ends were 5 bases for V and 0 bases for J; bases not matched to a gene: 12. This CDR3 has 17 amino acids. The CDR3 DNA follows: TGTGCCTGGGGGCGGGGACTAGCTCGACCAAGCACAGATACGCAGTATTTT. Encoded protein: CAWGRGLARPSTDTQYF.